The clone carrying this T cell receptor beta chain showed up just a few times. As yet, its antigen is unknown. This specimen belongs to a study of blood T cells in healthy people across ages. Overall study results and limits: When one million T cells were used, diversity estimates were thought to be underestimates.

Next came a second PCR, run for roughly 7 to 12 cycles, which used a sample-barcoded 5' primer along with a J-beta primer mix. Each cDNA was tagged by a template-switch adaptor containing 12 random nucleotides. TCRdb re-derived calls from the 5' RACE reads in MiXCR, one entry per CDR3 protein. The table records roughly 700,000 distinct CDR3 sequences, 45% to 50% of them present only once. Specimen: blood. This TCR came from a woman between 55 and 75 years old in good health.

CDR3 sequence reads: CASSAPSGGRAFYNEQFF. As DNA, the CDR3 is TGTGCCAGCAGCGCTCCTTCGGGTGGGAGGGCCTTCTACAATGAGCAGTTCTTC. The chain has TRBV7-2 and TRBJ2-1; 7 positions agree with TRBD2. Germline V gene data show CDR1 as SGHTA and CDR2 as FQGNSA. The CDR3 sequence is 18 residues long. J lost 3 bases, V lost 5 bases, and 16 bases had no gene match.